This T cell receptor beta chain was sequenced during a study of read filtering for tumor transcriptome and immune sequencing. Across the study: After DNase treatment, RNA was made into whole-transcriptome libraries.

From 300 to 450 ng of RNA, a library with molecular barcoded alpha/delta and beta/gamma adaptors was made. TCRdb used MiXCR to reprocess the reads, holding one entry per CDR3 protein. The sample records 60,000 to 80,000 distinct CDR3 sequences, around 13% being singletons. This clonotype has a count of ten or more. The CDR3 contains 13 residues. V shed 4 bases and J shed 7 bases, with 12 bases lying between them. Per the germline V gene, CDR1 is SGHNT and CDR2 is YYREEE (reference sequence). V gene TRBV5-4 combines with J gene TRBJ1-5; possible D gene TRBD1, 5 bases. The clonotype comes from a donor at least 40 years old with multiple myeloma. Sequenced material: a population of CD138-negative cells sorted from bone marrow. CDR3 coding DNA: TGTGCCAGCAGCATTCAGGGTGGCCAGCCCCAGCATTTT. It translates to CASSIQGGQPQHF.